The text below deals with one T cell receptor (beta chain). Original processing methods: Amplified reference gene primers provided the basis for estimating nucleated cell counts. Assay used: immunoSEQ multiplex PCR; TCRdb lists only in-frame clones, some missing. V and J calls and clone size are as listed in that table; D and trimming were resolved from the DNA. The sample includes under 85,000 clones, about 85% of them seen just once. The data originate from a study of blood T cell repertoires in COVID-19. About the study: Italy, Spain and the United States were the sources of the convalescent and acute COVID-19 samples. The cDNA or gDNA used as material had been derived from T cells, B-cell-depleted T cells, or PBMCs.

Germline V gene sequence: CDR1 KGHSH, CDR2 LQKENI. This CDR3 has 16 amino acids. The J segment lost 9 bases and the V segment lost 3 bases, leaving 12 bases of the junction unmatched. The sequenced sample was peripheral blood. The chain uses TRBV18 and TRBJ2-4; the match to TRBD1 covers 9 bases. This TCR was sampled from a man in his sixties with active or convalescent COVID-19. The CDR3 loop reads CASSPCSVGQGCIQYF. DNA for the CDR3: TGTGCCAGCTCACCTTGTAGTGTGGGACAGGGTTGCATTCAGTACTTC.